This T cell receptor beta chain was recovered during a study of somatic mutations in cytotoxic T cells in rheumatoid arthritis. Background on the study: After diagnosis, patient blood (about 30 ml EDTA) was drawn right away, before any treatment was given.

Profiled with immunoSEQ multiplex PCR; TCRdb holds only in-frame clones, not every one. The sample carries under 3,500 clones, approximately 80% recorded once. The source material was CD8+ T cells sorted from blood. This receptor was obtained from a man aged 45 to 65 with rheumatoid arthritis.

CDR3 sequence (DNA): TGTGCCAGCAGCAAAGATCCCGGTACAGATACGCAGTATTTT. This translates into CASSKDPGTDTQYF. The V call is TRBV21-1, the J call TRBJ2-3; the table assigns TRBD2, which was not confirmed against the DNA. TRBV21-1 is described as a pseudogene. The CDR3 extends over 14 amino acids.